This T cell receptor (beta chain) comes out of a study of blood T cell repertoires in COVID-19. Germline CDR1 reads DFQATT; CDR2 reads SNEGSKA (reference sequence). The CDR3 contains 15 residues. The ends lost 3 bases at V and 6 bases at J; junction bases unmatched: 8. Assay used: immunoSEQ multiplex PCR; TCRdb lists only in-frame clones, some missing. The table includes some 140,000 clones, about 80% detected once. This clone was picked up one time. This chain uses TRBV20-1 with TRBJ1-6, with 7 bases fitting TRBD1. Sequenced: peripheral blood. The source of this sequence is an older woman with COVID-19, enrolled during active disease. The CDR3 coding sequence is TGCAGTGCTAGTTCCAGGGGGATCCTTAATTCACCCCTCCACTTT. Residues: CSASSRGILNSPLHF.